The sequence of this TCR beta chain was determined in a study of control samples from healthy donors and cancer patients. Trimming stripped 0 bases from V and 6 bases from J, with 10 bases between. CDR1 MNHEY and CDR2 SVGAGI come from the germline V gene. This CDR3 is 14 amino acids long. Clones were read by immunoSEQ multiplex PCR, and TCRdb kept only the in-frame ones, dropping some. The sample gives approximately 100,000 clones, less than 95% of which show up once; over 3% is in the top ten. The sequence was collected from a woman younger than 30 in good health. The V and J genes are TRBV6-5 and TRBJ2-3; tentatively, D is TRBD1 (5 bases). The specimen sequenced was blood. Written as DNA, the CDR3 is TGTGCCAGCAGTTACTCAGGGGTTGGGGATACGCAGTATTTT. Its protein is CASSYSGVGDTQYF.